This T cell receptor beta chain is drawn from a study of Graves' ophthalmopathy and Graves' hyperthyroidism. At the level of the study: The collection of peripheral blood took place at initial diagnosis, before any treatment.

This clonotype was observed at least ten times. This CDR3 contains 13 residues. CDR1 is LNHNV, CDR2 YYDKDF, per germline (reference sequence). V was shortened by 1 base and J by 8 bases, with 11 bases between the two germline ends. For repertoire sequencing, the TCR beta CDR3 regions were amplified from RNA transcripts. RT-PCR in the first round used HTBI primers; a second-round multiplex PCR followed. TCRdb analysed the multiplex PCR reads with MiXCR anew, one entry per CDR3 protein. The table has approximately 500,000 distinct CDR3 sequences, around 15% seen once. The J gene is TRBJ1-2, the V gene TRBV15; D remains unclear. The receptor was isolated from a woman aged 25 to 45 with Graves' ophthalmopathy. The sequencing sample was made of blood. CDR3 sequence reads: CATSRAFGSGYTF. The CDR3 DNA reads as TGTGCCACCAGCAGAGCCTTTGGATCGGGCTACACCTTC.